This T cell receptor (beta chain) was captured by sequencing in a study of technical replicates of blood from a few donors. Repertoires were generated with immunoSEQ multiplex PCR, while TCRdb's copy carries only in-frame clones and drops some. The table records 50,000 or so clones, around 90% of them present only once. The ends were cut back, 4 bases at V and 4 bases at J, with 5 bases in the middle. Germline lookup yields CDR1 SNHLY and CDR2 FYNNEI. The length of the CDR3 is 11 residues. In the case of this clone: This CDR3 is also generated by other DNA sequences in the sample.

The sequence came from a human donor in good health. Some clones in this sample may be carry-over from other donors' samples. The specimen was PBMCs. This chain uses TRBV2 with TRBJ2-7; D not certain. In nucleotides, the CDR3 is TGTGCCAGCAGTGTCGGTTACGAGCAGTACTTC. Its translation is CASSVGYEQYF.